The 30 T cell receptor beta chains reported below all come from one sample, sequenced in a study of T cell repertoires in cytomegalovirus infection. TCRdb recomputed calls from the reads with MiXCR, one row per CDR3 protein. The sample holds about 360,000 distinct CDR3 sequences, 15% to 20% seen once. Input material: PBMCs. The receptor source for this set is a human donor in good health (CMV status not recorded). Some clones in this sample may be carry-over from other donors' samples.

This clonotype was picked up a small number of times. CDR3 in amino acids: CAISEDRGETQYF. In DNA form, the CDR3 reads TGTGCCATCAGTGAGGACAGGGGCGAGACCCAGTACTTC. This chain joins TRBV10-3 and TRBJ2-5; 8 positions match TRBD1. Germline V gene data show CDR1 as ENHRY and CDR2 as SYGVKD. V shed 2 bases, J shed 5 bases, and the junction held 1 base outside the gene matches. The CDR3 spans 13 residues.

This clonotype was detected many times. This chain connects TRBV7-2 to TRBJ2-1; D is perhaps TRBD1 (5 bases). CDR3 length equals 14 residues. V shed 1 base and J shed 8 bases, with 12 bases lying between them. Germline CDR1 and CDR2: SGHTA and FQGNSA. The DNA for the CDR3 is TGTGCCAGCAGCTTAGAGTTCAGGGATCATGAGCAGTTCTTC. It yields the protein CASSLEFRDHEQFF.

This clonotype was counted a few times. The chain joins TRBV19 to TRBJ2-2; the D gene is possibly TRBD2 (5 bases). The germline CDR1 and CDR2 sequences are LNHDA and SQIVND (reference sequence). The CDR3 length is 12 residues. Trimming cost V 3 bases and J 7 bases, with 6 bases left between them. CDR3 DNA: TGTGCCAGTAGTATTGAGGGCGGGGAGCTGTTTTTT. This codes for CASSIEGGELFF.

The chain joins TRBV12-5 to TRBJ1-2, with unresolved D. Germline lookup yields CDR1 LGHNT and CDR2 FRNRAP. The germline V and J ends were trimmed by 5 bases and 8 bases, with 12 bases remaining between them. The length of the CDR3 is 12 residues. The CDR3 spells CASGPRIRGYTF. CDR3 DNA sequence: TGTGCTAGTGGTCCCAGGATTCGCGGCTACACCTTC.

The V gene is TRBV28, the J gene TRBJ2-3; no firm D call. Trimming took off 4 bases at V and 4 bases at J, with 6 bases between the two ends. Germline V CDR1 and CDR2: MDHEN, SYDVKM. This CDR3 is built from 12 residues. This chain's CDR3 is CASSSRSDTQYF. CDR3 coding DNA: TGTGCCAGCAGTTCCCGTTCAGATACGCAGTATTTT.

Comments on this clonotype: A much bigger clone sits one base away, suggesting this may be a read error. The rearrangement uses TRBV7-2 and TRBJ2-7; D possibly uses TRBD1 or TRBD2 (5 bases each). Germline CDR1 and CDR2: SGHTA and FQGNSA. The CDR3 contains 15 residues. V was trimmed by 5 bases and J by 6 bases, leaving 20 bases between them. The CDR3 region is CASSLSAQPGLEQYF. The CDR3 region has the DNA TGTGCCAGCAGCCTTAGCGCACAACCGGGGCTCGAGCAGTACTTC.

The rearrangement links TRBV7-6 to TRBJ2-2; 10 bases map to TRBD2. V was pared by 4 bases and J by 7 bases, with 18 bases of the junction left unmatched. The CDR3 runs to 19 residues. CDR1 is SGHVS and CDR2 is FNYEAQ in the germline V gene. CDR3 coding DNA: TGTGCCAGCAGCTCCTATCCTGTCGCGCTAGCGGGAGTAGGCGGGGAGCTGTTTTTT. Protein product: CASSSYPVALAGVGGELFF.

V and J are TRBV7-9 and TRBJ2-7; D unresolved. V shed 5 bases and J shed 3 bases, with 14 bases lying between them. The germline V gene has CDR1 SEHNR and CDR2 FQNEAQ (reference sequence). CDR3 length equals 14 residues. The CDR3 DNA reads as TGTGCCAGCAGCAAAAGCTGGGCAGGCTACGAGCAGTACTTC. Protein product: CASSKSWAGYEQYF.

The CDR3 DNA sequence: TGCAGCGTTGAAGATCCAGAGAACACTGAAGCTTTCTTT. Protein sequence: CSVEDPENTEAFF. The rearrangement joins TRBV29-1 to TRBJ1-1; unclear D gene. Germline V gives CDR1 SQVTM, CDR2 ANQGSEA. The CDR3 runs 13 residues. V was clipped by 0 bases and J by 1 base, with 6 bases between them.

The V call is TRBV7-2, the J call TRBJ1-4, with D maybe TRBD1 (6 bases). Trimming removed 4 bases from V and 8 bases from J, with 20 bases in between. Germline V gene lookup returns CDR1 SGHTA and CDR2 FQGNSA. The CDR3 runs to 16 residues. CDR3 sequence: CASSSLGGQVGEKLFF. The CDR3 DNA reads TGTGCCAGCAGCTCCCTTGGGGGGCAGGTGGGCGAAAAACTGTTTTTT. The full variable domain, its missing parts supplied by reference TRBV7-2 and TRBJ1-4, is GAGVSQSPSNKVTEKGKDVELRCDPISGHTALYWYRQSLGQGLEFLIYFQGNSAPDKSGLPSDRFSAERTGGSVSTLTIQRTQQEDSAVYLCASSSLGGQVGEKLFFGSGTQLSVL.

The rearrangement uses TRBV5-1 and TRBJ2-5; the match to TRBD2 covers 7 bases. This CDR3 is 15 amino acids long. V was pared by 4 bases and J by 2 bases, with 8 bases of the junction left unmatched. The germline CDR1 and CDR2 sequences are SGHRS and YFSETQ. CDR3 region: CASSATGTTQETQYF. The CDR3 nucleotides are TGCGCCAGCAGCGCTACCGGGACTACTCAAGAGACCCAGTACTTC. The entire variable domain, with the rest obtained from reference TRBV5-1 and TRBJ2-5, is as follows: KAGVTQTPRYLIKTRGQQVTLSCSPISGHRSVSWYQQTPGQGLQFLFEYFSETQRNKGNFPGRFSGRQFSNSRSEMNVSTLELGDSALYLCASSATGTTQETQYFGPGTRLLVL.

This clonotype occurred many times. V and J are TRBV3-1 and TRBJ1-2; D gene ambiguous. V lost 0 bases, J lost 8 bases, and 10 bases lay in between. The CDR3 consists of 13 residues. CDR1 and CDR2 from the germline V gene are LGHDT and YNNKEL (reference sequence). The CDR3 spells CASSQDQFRGYTF. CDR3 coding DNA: TGTGCCAGCAGCCAAGATCAATTTAGAGGCTACACCTTC.

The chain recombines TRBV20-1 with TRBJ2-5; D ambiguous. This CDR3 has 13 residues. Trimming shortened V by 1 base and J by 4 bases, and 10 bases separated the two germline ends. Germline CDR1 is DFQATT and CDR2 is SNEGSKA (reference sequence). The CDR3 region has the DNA TGCAGTGCTAGAGTCCATCCGGGAGAGACCCAGTACTTC. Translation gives CSARVHPGETQYF.

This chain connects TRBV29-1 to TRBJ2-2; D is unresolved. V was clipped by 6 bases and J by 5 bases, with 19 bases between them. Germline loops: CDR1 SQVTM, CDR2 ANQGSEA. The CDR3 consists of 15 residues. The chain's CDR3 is CSVQGGRVGTGELFF. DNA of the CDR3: TGCAGCGTCCAAGGCGGCAGAGTGGGAACCGGGGAGCTGTTTTTT.

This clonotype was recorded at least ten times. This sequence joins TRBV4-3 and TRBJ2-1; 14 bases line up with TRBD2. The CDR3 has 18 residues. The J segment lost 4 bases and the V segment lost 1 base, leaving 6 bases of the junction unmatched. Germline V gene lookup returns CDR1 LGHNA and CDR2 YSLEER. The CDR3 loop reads CASSQGTSGRPGYNEQFF. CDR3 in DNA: TGCGCCAGCAGCCAAGGGACTAGCGGGAGGCCGGGGTACAATGAGCAGTTCTTC.

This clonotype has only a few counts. The CDR3 DNA is TGTGCCAGCAGCCCGGGACTAGCGGACTCCTACAATGAGCAGTTCTTC. Protein sequence: CASSPGLADSYNEQFF. The chain uses TRBV5-6 and TRBJ2-1; 11 bases map to TRBD2. V shed 4 bases and J 0 bases; nucleotides not matched to a gene: 3. There are 16 residues in the CDR3. Germline V lookup: CDR1 SGHDT, CDR2 YYEEEE.

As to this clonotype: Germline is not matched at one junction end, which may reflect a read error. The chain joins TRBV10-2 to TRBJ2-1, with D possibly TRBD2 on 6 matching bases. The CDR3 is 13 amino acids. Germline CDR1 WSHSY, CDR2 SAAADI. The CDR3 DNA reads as TGCGTCAGCAAGGAGGGTACCTACAAGGAGCAGTTCTTC. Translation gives CVSKEGTYKEQFF.

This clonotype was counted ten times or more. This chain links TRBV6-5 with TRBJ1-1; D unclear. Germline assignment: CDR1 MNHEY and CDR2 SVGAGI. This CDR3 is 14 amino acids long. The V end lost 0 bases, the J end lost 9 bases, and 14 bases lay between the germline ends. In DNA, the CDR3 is TGTGCCAGCAGTTACTCGATTTTAGGGTGGAAAGCTTTCTTT. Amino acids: CASSYSILGWKAFF.

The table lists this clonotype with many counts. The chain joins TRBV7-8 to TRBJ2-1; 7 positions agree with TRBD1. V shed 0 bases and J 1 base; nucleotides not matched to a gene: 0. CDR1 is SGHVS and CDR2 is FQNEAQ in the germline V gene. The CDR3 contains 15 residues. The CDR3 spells CASSLAGQSYNEQFF. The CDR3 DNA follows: TGTGCCAGCAGCTTAGCGGGACAGTCCTACAATGAGCAGTTCTTC.

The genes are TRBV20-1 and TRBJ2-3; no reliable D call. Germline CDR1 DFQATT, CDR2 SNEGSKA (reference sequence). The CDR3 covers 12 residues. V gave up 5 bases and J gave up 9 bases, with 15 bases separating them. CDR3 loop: CSADRPPLTQYF. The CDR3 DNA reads TGCAGTGCTGACCGGCCCCCCTTAACGCAGTATTTT.

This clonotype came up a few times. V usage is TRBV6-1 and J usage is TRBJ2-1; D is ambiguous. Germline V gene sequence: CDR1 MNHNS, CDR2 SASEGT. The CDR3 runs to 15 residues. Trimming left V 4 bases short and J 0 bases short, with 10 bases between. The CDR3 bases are TGTGCCAGCAGTGCGGCCAGGAGCTCCTACAATGAGCAGTTCTTC. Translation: CASSAARSSYNEQFF.

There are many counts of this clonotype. Written as DNA, the CDR3 is TGTGCCATCAGTGAGATGGCCGGGGACAGAGCTTTCTTT. Amino acids: CAISEMAGDRAFF. This chain joins TRBV10-3 and TRBJ1-1; 7 bases are shared with TRBD1. This CDR3 comprises 13 residues. With 2 bases clipped from V and 10 bases from J, the junction kept 7 bases outside the gene matches. Germline V gives CDR1 ENHRY, CDR2 SYGVKD.

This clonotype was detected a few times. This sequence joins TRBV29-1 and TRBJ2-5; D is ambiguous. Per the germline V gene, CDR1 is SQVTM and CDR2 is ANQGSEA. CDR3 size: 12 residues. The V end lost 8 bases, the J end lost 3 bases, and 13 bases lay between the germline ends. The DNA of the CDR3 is TGCAGCCACGTAGGCATCGAAGAGACCCAGTACTTC. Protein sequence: CSHVGIEETQYF.

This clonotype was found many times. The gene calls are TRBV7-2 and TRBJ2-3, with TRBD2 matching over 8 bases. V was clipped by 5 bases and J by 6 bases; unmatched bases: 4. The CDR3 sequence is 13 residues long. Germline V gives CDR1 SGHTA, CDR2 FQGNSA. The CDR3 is CASSPRGGDTQYF. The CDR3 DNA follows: TGTGCCAGCAGCCCCCGGGGGGGGGATACGCAGTATTTT.

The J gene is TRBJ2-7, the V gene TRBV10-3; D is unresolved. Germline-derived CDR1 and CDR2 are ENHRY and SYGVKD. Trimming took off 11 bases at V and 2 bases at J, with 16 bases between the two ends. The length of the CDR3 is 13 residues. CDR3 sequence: CAAADEDTYEQYF. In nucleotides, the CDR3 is TGTGCCGCCGCGGACGAGGATACCTACGAGCAGTACTTC.

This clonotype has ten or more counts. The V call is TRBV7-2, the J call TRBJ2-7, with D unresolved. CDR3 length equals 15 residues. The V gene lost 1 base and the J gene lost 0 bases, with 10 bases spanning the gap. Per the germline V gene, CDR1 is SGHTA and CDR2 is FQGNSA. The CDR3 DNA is TGTGCCAGCAGCTTAGGGCAGGCCTACTCCTACGAGCAGTACTTC. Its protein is CASSLGQAYSYEQYF.

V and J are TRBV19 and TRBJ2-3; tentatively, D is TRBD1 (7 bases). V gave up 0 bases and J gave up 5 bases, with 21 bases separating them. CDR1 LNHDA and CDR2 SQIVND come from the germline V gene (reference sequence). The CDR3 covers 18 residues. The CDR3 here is CASSIETGRRGRGDTQYF. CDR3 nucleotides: TGTGCCAGTAGTATAGAAACCGGGAGAAGGGGGCGAGGAGATACGCAGTATTTT.

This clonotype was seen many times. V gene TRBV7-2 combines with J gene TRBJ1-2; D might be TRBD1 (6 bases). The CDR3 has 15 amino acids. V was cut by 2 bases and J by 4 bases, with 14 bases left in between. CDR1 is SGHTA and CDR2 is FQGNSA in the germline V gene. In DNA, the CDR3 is TGTGCCAGCAGCTTAAGGGGGTTAGCCCCCTATGGCTACACCTTC. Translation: CASSLRGLAPYGYTF.

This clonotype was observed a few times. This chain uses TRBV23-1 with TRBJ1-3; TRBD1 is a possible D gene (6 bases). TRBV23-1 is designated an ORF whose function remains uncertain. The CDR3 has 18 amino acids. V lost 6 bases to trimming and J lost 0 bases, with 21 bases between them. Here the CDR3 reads CASRTRTSWGHSGNTIYF. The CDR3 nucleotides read TGCGCCAGCAGGACGAGAACGAGCTGGGGGCACTCTGGAAACACCATATATTTT.

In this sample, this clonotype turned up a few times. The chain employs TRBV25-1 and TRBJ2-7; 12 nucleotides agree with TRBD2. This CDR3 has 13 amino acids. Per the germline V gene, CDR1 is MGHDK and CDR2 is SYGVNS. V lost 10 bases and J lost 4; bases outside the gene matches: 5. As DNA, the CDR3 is TGTGCCACCAGACTAGCGGGAGATTACGAGCAGTACTTC. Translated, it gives CATRLAGDYEQYF.